The 8 T cell receptor beta chains listed next were all sequenced from one sample in a study of glioma-infiltrating T cells. The iRepertoire nested amplicon-rescue multiplex PCR amplified TCR alpha and beta CDR3s from RNA. In TCRdb, the multiplex PCR reads were re-called with MiXCR into one record per CDR3 protein. The data contain 100,000 to 150,000 distinct CDR3 sequences, 20% to 25% of them singletons. Sequenced: glioma tissue, nonneoplastic brain tissue, or PBMCs (not recorded which). These receptors were obtained from a human donor with low-grade glioma or glioblastoma, undergoing nonglioma brain surgery, or in good health (not recorded which).

There are many counts of this clonotype. J is TRBJ2-5 and V is TRBV27; 7 bases align to TRBD2. This CDR3 region has 16 residues. In germline, CDR1 is MNHEY, CDR2 SMNVEV (reference sequence). With 1 base clipped from V and 2 bases from J, the junction kept 7 bases outside the gene matches. This chain's CDR3 is CASSLYASSGQETQYF. CDR3 in DNA: TGTGCCAGCAGTTTATACGCGTCTAGCGGACAAGAGACCCAGTACTTC.

About this clonotype: A read error is possible here, since a much larger clone lies one base away. The chain carries TRBV20-1 and TRBJ1-5; D not resolved. This CDR3 region has 17 residues. Germline loops: CDR1 DFQATT, CDR2 SNEGSKA (reference sequence). The CDR3 nucleotides are TGCAGTGCTAGAGATTGGGCCCTCAGGCATAGCAATCAGCCCAAGCATTTT. Encoded protein: CSARDWALRHSNQPKHF.

The chain has TRBV7-9 and TRBJ2-5; D is possibly TRBD1 (6 bases). V shed 5 bases and J shed 13 bases, with 14 bases lying between them. The CDR3 runs 11 residues. Germline V gene lookup returns CDR1 SEHNR and CDR2 FQNEAQ (reference sequence). DNA for the CDR3: TGTGCCAGCAGCCAGGGGCTAGAGTGGTACTTC. The encoded protein is CASSQGLEWYF.

The table lists this clonotype with many counts. V usage is TRBV20-1 and J usage is TRBJ2-3, with TRBD2 identical over 8 bases. With 0 bases clipped from V and 4 bases from J, the junction kept 6 bases outside the gene matches. The germline CDR1 and CDR2 sequences are DFQATT and SNEGSKA (reference sequence). This CDR3 contains 15 residues. CDR3 nucleotides: TGCAGTGCTAGAGAGGAGCGGGAGCTACCAGATACGCAGTATTTT. Translating gives CSAREERELPDTQYF.

This clonotype showed up many times. V usage is TRBV6-2 or TRBV6-3 and J usage is TRBJ2-3, with D maybe TRBD2 (5 bases). CDR1 is MNHEY, CDR2 SVGEGT, per germline. The V gene lost 5 bases and the J gene lost 2 bases, with 23 bases spanning the gap. The length of the CDR3 is 18 residues. The CDR3 bases are TGTGCCAGCAGTAGGCCCGTCAAGGGAGCAGGCCCCACAGATACGCAGTATTTT. It encodes CASSRPVKGAGPTDTQYF.

In this sample, this clonotype turned up a few times. This chain links TRBV19 with TRBJ1-2, with 11 bases lining up with TRBD1. Trimming removed 0 bases from V and 7 bases from J; junction bases left unmatched: 1. Germline lookup yields CDR1 LNHDA and CDR2 SQIVND (reference sequence). There are 14 residues in the CDR3. The CDR3 coding sequence is TGTGCCAGTAGTATAGAAGGACAGGGGGCTGGCTACACCTTC. Its protein is CASSIEGQGAGYTF.

A note on this clonotype: Compared with germline, one end of the junction differs, possibly owing to a read error. This sequence joins TRBV7-7 and TRBJ2-5; TRBD2 is a possible D gene (5 bases). Germline V gene sequence: CDR1 SSHAT, CDR2 FNYEAQ (reference sequence). The CDR3 has 16 residues. The CDR3 loop reads CASSPGRVRSQQAQYF. The CDR3 coding sequence is TGTGCTAGCAGCCCCGGGCGGGTCCGATCCCAGCAGGCCCAGTACTTC.

The chain links TRBV29-1 to TRBJ2-7; D possibly corresponds to TRBD2 (6 bases). Per germline, CDR1 SQVTM and CDR2 ANQGSEA. The CDR3 has 13 amino acids. Trimming left V 7 bases short and J 3 bases short, with 16 bases between. The CDR3 loop reads CSAARLGGYEQYF. DNA for the CDR3: TGCAGCGCCGCTAGACTGGGGGGCTACGAGCAGTACTTC.